The rows below give T cell receptor beta chains drawn from one sample of a study of identical twins. TCRdb reprocessed the 5' RACE reads via MiXCR and lists one record per CDR3 protein. The sample comprises 250,000 to 300,000 distinct CDR3 sequences, about 8% of which are singletons, and 3% rests with the top ten. These data were also filed under a second study, of yellow fever vaccine responses in identical twins.

The sequencing input was CD8+ T cells sorted from blood. The source of these receptors is a woman aged 18-29 years in good health. CDR3s include the opening cysteine and the closing phenylalanine or tryptophan. D genes are given only for firm matches. A clone size is listed for some rows: how often the clone was seen (once, few, many), or a class if it is expanded.

TRBJ2-7 - few TRBV7-9 TGTGCCAGCAGCTTACAACAGGGTTACTACGAGCAGTACTTC CASSLQQGYYEQYF
TRBJ2-7 TRBD1 - TRBV4-3 TGCGCCAGCAGCCAAGACCGGGGACAGGGTACCTACGAGCAGTACTTC CASSQDRGQGTYEQYF
TRBJ1-4 - - TRBV7-2 TGTGCCAGCAGGTCGTGGGAGGGGATAGATGAAAAACTGTTTTTT CASRSWEGIDEKLFF
TRBJ2-7 TRBD1 - TRBV6-5 TGTGCCAGCAGTTACTCGGGACAGTACTACGAGCAGTACTTC CASSYSGQYYEQYF
TRBJ2-3 - many TRBV29-1 TGCAGCGTTGACGGAGGATCCTTCACAGATACGCAGTATTTT CSVDGGSFTDTQYF
TRBJ1-5 - many TRBV28 TGTGCCAGCAGCTATGGGGGGGGTAGCAATCAGCCCCAGCATTTT CASSYGGGSNQPQHF
TRBJ2-3 - many TRBV7-9 TGTGCCAGCAGCCGGACAGTCGAGGGAGATACGCAGTATTTT CASSRTVEGDTQYF
TRBJ2-1 - - TRBV7-6 TGTGCCAGCAGCCCGTTAGCGGATTACAATGAGCAGTTCTTC CASSPLADYNEQFF
TRBJ1-2 - - TRBV4-2 TGTGCCAGCAGCCAAGAGGCACAATTCGGCTACACCTTC CASSQEAQFGYTF
TRBJ1-4 TRBD1 few TRBV6-2/TRBV6-3 TGTGCCAGCAGAGGGACAGGGTACGATGAAAAACTGTTTTTT CASRGTGYDEKLFF
TRBJ2-7 TRBD1 few TRBV7-9 TGTGCCAGCAGCTTACCCCCGGACAGGGTGATTTCCGAGCAGTACTTC CASSLPPDRVISEQYF
TRBJ2-7 - many TRBV29-1 TGCAGCGTTGGGACGGCCGGGGAGCAGTACTTC CSVGTAGEQYF
TRBJ1-1 TRBD1 - TRBV7-9 TGTGCCAGCAGCCCACCGACAGGGAGATGGAGCACTGAAGCTTTCTTT CASSPPTGRWSTEAFF